The T cell receptor (beta chain) described here comes from a study of blood T cell repertoires in COVID-19. Whole-study context: The origin of the acute and convalescent COVID-19 samples was the United States, Italy and Spain. PBMCs, B-cell-depleted T cells, or T cells were the source of the cDNA or gDNA that made up the material.

Methods used by the authors: The authors estimated nucleated cell counts from reference gene primer amplification. Sequencing was performed with immunoSEQ multiplex PCR; in TCRdb, only in-frame clones are kept and a portion is missing. V and J calls and clone size come straight from that table; D and trimming were deduced from the DNA. The sample consists of approximately 120,000 clones, 75% to 90% of them appearing once. The specimen was peripheral blood. The receptor was derived from a woman aged 50 to 60 who had recovered from COVID-19.

CDR3: CASSTEQGSTEAFF. CDR3 DNA sequence: TGCGCCAGCAGCACGGAACAGGGCAGCACTGAAGCTTTCTTT. This rearrangement joins TRBV5-1 to TRBJ1-1; D may be TRBD1 (6 bases). Trimming removed 4 bases from V and 4 bases from J, with 14 bases in between. CDR3 length: 14 residues. Germline V gene data show CDR1 as SGHRS and CDR2 as YFSETQ.